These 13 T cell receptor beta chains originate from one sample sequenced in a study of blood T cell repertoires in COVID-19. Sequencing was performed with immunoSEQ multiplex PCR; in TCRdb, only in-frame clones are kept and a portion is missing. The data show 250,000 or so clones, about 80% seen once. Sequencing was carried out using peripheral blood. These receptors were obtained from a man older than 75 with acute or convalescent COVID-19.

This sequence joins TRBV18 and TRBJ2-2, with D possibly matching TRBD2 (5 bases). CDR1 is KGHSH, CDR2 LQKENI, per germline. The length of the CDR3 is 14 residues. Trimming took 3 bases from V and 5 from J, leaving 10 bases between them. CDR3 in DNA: TGTGCCAGCTCACCGCGACTACCAACCGGGGAGCTGTTTTTT. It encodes CASSPRLPTGELFF.

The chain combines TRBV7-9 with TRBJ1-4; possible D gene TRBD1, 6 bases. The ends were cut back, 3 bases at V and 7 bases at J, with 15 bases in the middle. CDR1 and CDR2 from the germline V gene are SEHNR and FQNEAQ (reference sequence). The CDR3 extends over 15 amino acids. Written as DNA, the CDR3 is TGTGCCAGCAGCTTCTACAGGGCCGAGAGTGAAAAACTGTTTTTT. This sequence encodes CASSFYRAESEKLFF. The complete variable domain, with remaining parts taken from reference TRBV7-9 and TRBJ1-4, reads DTGVSQNPRHKITKRGQNVTFRCDPISEHNRLYWYRQTLGQGPEFLTYFQNEAQLEKSRLLSDRFSAERPKGSFSTLEIQRTEQGDSAMYLCASSFYRAESEKLFFGSGTQLSVL.

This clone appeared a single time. CDR3 bases: TGCGCCAGCAGCCTAGGGAGAGGCGGGGGTTCCAATCAGCCCCAGCATTTT. Translated, it gives CASSLGRGGGSNQPQHF. This chain links TRBV4-1 with TRBJ1-5; maybe TRBD1 (5 bases). Per germline, CDR1 MGHRA and CDR2 YSYEKL. Between the trimmed V and J ends, which lost 4 bases and 3 bases, there was a span of 19 bases. The CDR3 totals 17 residues.

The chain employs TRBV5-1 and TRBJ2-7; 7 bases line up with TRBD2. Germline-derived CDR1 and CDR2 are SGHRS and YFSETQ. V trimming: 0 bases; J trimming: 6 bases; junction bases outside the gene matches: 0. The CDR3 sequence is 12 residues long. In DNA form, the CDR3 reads TGCGCCAGCAGCTTGGTAGCGGGCGAGCAGTACTTC. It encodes CASSLVAGEQYF.

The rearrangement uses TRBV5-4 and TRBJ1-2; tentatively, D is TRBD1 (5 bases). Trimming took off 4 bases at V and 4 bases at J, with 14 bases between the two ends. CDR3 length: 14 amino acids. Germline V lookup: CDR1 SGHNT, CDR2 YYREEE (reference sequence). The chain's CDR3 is CASSLGTDTYGYTF. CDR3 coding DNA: TGTGCCAGCAGCCTGGGGACGGACACCTATGGCTACACCTTC.

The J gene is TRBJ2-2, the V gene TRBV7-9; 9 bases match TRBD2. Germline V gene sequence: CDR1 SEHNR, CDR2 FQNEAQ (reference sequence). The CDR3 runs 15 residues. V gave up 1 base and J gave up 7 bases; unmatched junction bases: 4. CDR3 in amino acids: CASSLGGGAIGELFF. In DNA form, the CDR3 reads TGTGCCAGCAGCTTAGGCGGGGGGGCCATCGGGGAGCTGTTTTTT.

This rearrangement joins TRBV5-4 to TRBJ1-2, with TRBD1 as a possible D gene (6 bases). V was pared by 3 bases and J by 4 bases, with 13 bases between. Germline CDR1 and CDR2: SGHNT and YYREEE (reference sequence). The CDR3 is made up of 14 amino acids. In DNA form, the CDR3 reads TGTGCCAGCAGCTATCCCGGGACAACCTATGGCTACACCTTC. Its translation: CASSYPGTTYGYTF.

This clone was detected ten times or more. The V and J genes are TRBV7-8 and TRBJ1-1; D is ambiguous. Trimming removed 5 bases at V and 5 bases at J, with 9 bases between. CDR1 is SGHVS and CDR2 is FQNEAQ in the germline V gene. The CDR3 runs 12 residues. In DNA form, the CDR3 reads TGTGCCAGCAGCCTGGAGAGAACTGAAGCTTTCTTT. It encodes CASSLERTEAFF. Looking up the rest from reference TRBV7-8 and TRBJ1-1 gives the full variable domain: GAGVSQSPRYKVAKRGQDVALRCDPISGHVSLFWYQQALGQGPEFLTYFQNEAQLDKSGLPSDRFFAERPEGSVSTLKIQRTQQEDSAVYLCASSLERTEAFFGQGTRLTVV.

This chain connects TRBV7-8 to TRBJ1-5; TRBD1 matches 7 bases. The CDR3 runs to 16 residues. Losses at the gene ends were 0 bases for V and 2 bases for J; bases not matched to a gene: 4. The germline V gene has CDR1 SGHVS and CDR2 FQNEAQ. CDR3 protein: CASSLASGGGNQPQHF. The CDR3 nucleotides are TGTGCCAGCAGCTTAGCGTCAGGGGGTGGCAATCAGCCCCAGCATTTT.

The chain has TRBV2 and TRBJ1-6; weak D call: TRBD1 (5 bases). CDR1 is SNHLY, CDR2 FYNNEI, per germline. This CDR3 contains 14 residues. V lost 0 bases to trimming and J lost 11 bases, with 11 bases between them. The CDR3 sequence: CASSEALRGTPLHF. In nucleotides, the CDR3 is TGTGCCAGCAGTGAAGCGCTTAGGGGTACACCCCTCCACTTT.

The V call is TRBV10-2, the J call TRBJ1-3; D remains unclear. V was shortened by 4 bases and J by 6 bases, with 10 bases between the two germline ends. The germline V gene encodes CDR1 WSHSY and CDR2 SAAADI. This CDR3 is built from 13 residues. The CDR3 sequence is CASSAKAANTIYF. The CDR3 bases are TGCGCCAGCAGTGCTAAGGCGGCAAACACCATATATTTT.

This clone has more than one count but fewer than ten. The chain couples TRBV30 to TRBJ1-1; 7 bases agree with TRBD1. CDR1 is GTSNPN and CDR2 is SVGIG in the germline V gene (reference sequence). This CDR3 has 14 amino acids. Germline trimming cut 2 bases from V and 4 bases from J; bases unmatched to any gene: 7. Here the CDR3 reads CAWSIGTVSTEAFF. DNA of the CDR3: TGTGCCTGGAGTATCGGGACAGTAAGCACTGAAGCTTTCTTT.

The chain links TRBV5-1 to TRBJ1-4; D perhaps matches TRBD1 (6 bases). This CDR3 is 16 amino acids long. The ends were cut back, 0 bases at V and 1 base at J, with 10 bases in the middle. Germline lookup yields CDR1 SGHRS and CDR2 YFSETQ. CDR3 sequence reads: CASSLGQALTNEKLFF. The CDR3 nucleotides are TGCGCCAGCAGCTTGGGACAGGCGCTAACTAATGAAAAACTGTTTTTT.